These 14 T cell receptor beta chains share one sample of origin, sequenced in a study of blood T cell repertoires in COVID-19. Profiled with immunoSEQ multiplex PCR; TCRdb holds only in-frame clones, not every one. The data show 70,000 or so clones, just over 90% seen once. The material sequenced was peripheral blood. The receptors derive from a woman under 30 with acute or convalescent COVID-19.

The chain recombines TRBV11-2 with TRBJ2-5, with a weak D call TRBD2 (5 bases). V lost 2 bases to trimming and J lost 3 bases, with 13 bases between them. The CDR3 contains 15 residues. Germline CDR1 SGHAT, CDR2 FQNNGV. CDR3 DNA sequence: TGTGCCAGCAGCTTAACGGGAATCCGAAAAGAGACCCAGTACTTC. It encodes CASSLTGIRKETQYF. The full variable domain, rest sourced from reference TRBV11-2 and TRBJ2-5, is EAGVAQSPRYKIIEKRQSVAFWCNPISGHATLYWYQQILGQGPKLLIQFQNNGVVDDSQLPKDRFSAERLKGVDSTLKIQPAKLEDSAVYLCASSLTGIRKETQYFGPGTRLLVL.

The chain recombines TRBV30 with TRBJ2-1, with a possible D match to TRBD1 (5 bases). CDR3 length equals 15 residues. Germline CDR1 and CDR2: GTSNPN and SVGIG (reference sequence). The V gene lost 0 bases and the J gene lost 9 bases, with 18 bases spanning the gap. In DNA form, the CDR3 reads TGTGCCTGGAGTGTACGCCCTTATCAGGGAAGTGAGCAGTTCTTC. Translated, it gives CAWSVRPYQGSEQFF.

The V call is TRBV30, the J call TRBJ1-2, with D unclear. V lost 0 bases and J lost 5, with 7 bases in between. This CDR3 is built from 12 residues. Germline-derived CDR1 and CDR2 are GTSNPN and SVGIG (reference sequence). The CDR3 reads CAWSVGGYGYTF. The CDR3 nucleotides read TGTGCCTGGAGTGTAGGAGGGTATGGCTACACCTTC.

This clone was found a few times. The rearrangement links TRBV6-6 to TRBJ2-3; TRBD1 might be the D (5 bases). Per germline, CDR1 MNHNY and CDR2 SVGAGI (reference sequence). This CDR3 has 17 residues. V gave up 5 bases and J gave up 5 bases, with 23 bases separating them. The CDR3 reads CASSQTPTVITLDTQYF. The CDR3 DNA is TGTGCCAGCAGTCAAACCCCGACAGTTATTACATTAGATACGCAGTATTTT.

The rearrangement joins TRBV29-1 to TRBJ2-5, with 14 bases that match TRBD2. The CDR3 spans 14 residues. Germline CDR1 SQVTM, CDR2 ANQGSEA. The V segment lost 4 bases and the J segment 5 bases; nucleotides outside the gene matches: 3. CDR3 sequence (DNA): TGCAGCGTTGCGGGACTAGCGGGAGATGAGACCCAGTACTTC. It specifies CSVAGLAGDETQYF.

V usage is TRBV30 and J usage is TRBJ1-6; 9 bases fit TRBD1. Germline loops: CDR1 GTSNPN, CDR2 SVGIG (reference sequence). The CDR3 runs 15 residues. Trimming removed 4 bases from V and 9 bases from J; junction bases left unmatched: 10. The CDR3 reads CAWKTPGQGRSPLHF. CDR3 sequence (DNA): TGTGCCTGGAAAACACCGGGACAGGGACGTTCACCCCTCCACTTT.

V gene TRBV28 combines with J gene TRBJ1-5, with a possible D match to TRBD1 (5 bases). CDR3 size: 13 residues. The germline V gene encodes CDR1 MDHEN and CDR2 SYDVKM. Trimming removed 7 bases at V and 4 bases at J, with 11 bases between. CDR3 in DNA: TGTGCCAGCAACGACAGCCGGAATCAGCCCCAGCATTTT. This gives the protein CASNDSRNQPQHF.

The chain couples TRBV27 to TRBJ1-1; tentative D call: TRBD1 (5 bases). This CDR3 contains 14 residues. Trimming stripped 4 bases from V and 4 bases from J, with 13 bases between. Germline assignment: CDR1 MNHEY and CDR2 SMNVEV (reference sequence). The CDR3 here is CASSYDRMGTEAFF. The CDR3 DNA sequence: TGTGCCAGCAGTTATGACAGAATGGGCACTGAAGCTTTCTTT.

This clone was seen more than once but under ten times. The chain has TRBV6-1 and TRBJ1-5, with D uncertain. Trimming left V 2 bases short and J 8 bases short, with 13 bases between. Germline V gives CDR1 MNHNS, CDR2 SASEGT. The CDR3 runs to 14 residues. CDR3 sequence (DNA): TGTGCCAGCAGTGAACCCACGGGATCTGAGCCCCAGCATTTT. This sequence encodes CASSEPTGSEPQHF.

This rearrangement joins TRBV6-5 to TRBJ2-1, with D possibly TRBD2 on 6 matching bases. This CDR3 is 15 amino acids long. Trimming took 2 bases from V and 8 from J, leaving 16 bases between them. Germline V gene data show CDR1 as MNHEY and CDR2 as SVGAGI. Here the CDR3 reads CASSYGGNKRDEQFF. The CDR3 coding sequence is TGTGCCAGCAGTTACGGGGGGAACAAGAGGGATGAGCAGTTCTTC.

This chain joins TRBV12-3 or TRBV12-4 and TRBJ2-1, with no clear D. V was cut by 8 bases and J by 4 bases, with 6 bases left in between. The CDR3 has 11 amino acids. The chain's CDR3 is CASRRYNEQFF. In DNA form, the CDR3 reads TGTGCCAGCCGCCGGTACAATGAGCAGTTCTTC.

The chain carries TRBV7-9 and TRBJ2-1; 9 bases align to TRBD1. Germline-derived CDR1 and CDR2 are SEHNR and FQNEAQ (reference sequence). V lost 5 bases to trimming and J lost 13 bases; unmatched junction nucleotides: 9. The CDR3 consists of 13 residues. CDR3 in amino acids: CASSPGQGTVQFF. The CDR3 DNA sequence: TGTGCCAGCAGCCCCGGACAGGGGACGGTCCAGTTCTTC.

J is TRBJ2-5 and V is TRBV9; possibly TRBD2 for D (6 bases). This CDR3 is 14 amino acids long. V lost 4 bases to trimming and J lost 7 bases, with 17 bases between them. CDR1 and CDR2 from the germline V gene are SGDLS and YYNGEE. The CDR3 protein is CASSISGGVRTQYF. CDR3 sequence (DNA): TGTGCCAGCAGCATCTCCGGCGGGGTGCGGACCCAGTACTTC. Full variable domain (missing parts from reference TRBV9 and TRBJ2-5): DSGVTQTPKHLITATGQRVTLRCSPRSGDLSVYWYQQSLDQGLQFLIQYYNGEERAKGNILERFSAQQFPDLHSELNLSSLELGDSALYFCASSISGGVRTQYFGPGTRLLVL.

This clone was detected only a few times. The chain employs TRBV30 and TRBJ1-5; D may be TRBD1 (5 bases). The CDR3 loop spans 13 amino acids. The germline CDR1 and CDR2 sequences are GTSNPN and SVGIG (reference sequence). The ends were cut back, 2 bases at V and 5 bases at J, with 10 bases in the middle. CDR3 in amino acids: CAWSHDRYQPQHF. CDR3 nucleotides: TGTGCCTGGAGTCATGACAGATATCAGCCCCAGCATTTT.